This record concerns one T cell receptor beta chain sequence. The data were taken from a study of control samples from healthy donors and cancer patients. Germline-derived CDR1 and CDR2 are SGHKS and YYEKEE (reference sequence). This CDR3 has 12 amino acids. V lost 1 base and J 2 bases, leaving 2 bases between the germline ends. The assay was immunoSEQ multiplex PCR, and TCRdb's table has in-frame clones only and misses some. The sample carries around 41,000 clones, 80% to 90% recorded once. Material for sequencing was PBMCs. This chain links TRBV5-5 with TRBJ2-3; no reliable D call. The clonotype originates from a woman aged 55 to 70 with lung cancer. The CDR3 region is CASSLITDTQYF. CDR3 sequence (DNA): TGTGCCAGCAGCTTGATCACAGATACGCAGTATTTT.